This T cell receptor (beta chain) was captured in a study of T cells in Graves' hyperthyroidism and ophthalmopathy. Patients were excluded for uncontrolled infection, other autoimmune disease, pregnancy or lactation. Study-wide points: Most clonotypes expanded in the thyroid (above 0.001) were also present in blood.

This clonotype was counted many times. What it binds is unknown. Germline assignment: CDR1 SGDLS and CDR2 YYNGEE. The CDR3 has 16 amino acids. Trimming removed 0 bases at V and 2 bases at J, with 14 bases between. Amplification of TCR beta CDR3 regions was performed using RNA transcripts as template. An initial round of RT-PCR targeting the TCR CDR3 relied on the HTBI primer set. In TCRdb, the multiplex PCR reads were re-called with MiXCR into one record per CDR3 protein. The table has about 640,000 distinct CDR3 sequences, nearly 45% seen once; the top ten hold less than 9%. This TCR was recovered from an adult man with Graves' disease, either hyperthyroidism or ophthalmopathy (not recorded which). Sample: peripheral blood or thyroid tissue (not recorded which). V is TRBV9 and J is TRBJ2-5; maybe TRBD2 (5 bases). The DNA of the CDR3 is TGTGCCAGCAGCGTAGCTAGCTCGAGCCCTCAAGAGACCCAGTACTTC. It specifies CASSVASSSPQETQYF.